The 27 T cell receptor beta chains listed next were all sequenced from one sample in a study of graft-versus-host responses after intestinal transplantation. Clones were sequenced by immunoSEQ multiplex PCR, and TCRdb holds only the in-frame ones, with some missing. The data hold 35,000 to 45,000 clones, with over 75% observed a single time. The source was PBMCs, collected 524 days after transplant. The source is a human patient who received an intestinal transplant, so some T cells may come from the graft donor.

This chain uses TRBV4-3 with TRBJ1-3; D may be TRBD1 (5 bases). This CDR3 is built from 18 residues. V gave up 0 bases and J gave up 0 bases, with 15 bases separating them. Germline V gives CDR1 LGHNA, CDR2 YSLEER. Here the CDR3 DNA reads TGCGCCAGCAGCCAAGATATTTGGGGGAGGAGCTCTGGAAACACCATATATTTT. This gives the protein CASSQDIWGRSSGNTIYF.

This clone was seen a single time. In nucleotides, the CDR3 is TGTGCCAGCAGTTTACGGAACACTGAAGCTTTCTTT. It is translated as CASSLRNTEAFF. V and J are TRBV28 and TRBJ1-1; no clear D gene. Germline CDR1 MDHEN, CDR2 SYDVKM. The CDR3 contains 12 residues. The V gene lost 2 bases and the J gene lost 1 base, with 2 bases spanning the gap.

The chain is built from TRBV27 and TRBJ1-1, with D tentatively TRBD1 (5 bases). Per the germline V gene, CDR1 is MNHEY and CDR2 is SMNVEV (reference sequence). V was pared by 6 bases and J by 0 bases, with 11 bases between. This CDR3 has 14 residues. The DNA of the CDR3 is TGTGCCAGCAGCAAGACCAGGGTGAACACTGAAGCTTTCTTT. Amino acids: CASSKTRVNTEAFF.

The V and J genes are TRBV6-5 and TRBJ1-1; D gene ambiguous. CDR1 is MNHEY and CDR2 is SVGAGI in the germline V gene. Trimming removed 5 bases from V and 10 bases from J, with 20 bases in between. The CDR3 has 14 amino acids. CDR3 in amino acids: CASSDEGFPVGAFF. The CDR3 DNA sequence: TGTGCCAGCAGTGATGAGGGCTTCCCAGTCGGAGCTTTCTTT.

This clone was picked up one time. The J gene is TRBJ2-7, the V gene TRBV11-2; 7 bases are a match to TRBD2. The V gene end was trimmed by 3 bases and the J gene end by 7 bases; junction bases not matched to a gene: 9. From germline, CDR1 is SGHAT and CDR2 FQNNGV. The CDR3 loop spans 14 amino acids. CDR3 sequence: CASSFGGRGDEQYF. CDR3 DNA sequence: TGTGCCAGCAGCTTCGGCGGGAGAGGTGATGAGCAGTACTTC.

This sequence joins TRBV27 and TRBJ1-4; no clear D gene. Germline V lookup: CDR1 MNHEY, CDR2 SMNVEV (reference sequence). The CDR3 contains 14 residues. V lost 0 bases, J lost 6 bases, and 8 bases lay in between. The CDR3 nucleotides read TGTGCCAGCAGTTTATCAGGGAATCATGAAAAACTGTTTTTT. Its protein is CASSLSGNHEKLFF.

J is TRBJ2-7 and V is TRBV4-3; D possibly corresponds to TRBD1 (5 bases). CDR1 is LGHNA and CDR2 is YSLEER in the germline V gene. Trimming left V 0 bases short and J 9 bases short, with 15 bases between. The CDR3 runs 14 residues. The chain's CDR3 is CASSQEIQAVAQYF. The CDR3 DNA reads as TGCGCCAGCAGCCAAGAAATACAGGCCGTAGCGCAGTACTTC.

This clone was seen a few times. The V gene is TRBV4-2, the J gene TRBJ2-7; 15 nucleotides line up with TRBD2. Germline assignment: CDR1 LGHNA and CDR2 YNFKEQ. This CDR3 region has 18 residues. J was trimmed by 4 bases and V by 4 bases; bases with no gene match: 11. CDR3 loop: CASSLQGAGTSGRYEQYF. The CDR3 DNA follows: TGTGCCAGCAGCCTTCAAGGGGCCGGGACTAGCGGGAGGTACGAGCAGTACTTC.

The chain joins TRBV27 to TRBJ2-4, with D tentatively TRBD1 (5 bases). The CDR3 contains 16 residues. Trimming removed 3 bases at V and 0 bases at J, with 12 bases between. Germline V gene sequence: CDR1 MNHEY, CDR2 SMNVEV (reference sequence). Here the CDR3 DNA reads TGTGCCAGCAGTTTCGGTGGGGCTCTAGCCAAAAACATTCAGTACTTC. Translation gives CASSFGGALAKNIQYF.

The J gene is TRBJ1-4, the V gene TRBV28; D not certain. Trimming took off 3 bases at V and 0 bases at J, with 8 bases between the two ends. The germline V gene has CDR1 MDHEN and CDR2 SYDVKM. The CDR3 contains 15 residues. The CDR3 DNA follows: TGTGCCAGCAGTTTGAGACGGACAACTAATGAAAAACTGTTTTTT. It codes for CASSLRRTTNEKLFF.

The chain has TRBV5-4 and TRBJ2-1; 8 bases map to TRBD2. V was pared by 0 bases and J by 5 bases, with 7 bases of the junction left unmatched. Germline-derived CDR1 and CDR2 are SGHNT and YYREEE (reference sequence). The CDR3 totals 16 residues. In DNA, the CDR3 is TGTGCCAGCAGCTTGGCCGGCAGCGGGGGCCACAATGAGCAGTTCTTC. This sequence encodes CASSLAGSGGHNEQFF. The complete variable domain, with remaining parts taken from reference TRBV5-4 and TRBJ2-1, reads ETGVTQSPTHLIKTRGQQVTLRCSSQSGHNTVSWYQQALGQGPQFIFQYYREEENGRGNFPPRFSGLQFPNYSSELNVNALELDDSALYLCASSLAGSGGHNEQFFGPGTRLTVL.

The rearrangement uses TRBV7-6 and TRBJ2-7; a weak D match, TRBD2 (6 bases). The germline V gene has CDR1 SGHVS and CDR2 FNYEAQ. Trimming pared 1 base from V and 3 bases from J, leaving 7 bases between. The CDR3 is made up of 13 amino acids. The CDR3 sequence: CASSLGSGYEQYF. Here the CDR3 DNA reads TGTGCCAGCAGCTTAGGTAGCGGCTACGAGCAGTACTTC.

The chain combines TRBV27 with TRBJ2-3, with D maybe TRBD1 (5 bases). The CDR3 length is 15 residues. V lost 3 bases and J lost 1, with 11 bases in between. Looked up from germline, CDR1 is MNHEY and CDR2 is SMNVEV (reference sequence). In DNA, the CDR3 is TGTGCCAGCAGTTTTTTCCCCAGGGGCACAGATACGCAGTATTTT. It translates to CASSFFPRGTDTQYF.

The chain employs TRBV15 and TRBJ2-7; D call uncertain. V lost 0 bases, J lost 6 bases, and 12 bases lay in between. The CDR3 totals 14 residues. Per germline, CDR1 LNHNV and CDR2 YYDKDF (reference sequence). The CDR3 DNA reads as TGTGCCACCAGCAGAGATCGAACTCGAGGCGAGCAGTACTTC. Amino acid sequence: CATSRDRTRGEQYF.

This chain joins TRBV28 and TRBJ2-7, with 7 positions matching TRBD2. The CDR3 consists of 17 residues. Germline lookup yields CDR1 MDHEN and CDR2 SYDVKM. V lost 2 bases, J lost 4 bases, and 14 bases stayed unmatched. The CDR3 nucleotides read TGTGCCAGCAGTTTACTGGGGGGGGGTGCCAAAGGATACGAGCAGTACTTC. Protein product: CASSLLGGGAKGYEQYF.

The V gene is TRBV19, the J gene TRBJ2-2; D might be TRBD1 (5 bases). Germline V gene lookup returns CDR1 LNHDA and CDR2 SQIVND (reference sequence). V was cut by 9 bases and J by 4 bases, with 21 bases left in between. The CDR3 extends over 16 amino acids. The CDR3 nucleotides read TGTGCCAGCGGACGATCTCCCGGACAAACCACCGGGGAGCTGTTTTTT. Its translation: CASGRSPGQTTGELFF. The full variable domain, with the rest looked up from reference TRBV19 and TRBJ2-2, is DGGITQSPKYLFRKEGQNVTLSCEQNLNHDAMYWYRQDPGQGLRLIYYSQIVNDFQKGDIAEGYSVSREKKESFPLTVTSAQKNPTAFYLCASGRSPGQTTGELFFGEGSRLTVL.

CDR3 in amino acids: CSVEGGGELFF. CDR3 DNA sequence: TGCAGCGTTGAAGGCGGCGGGGAGCTGTTTTTT. The chain joins TRBV29-1 to TRBJ2-2, with D unclear. The CDR3 runs 11 residues. In germline, CDR1 is SQVTM, CDR2 ANQGSEA. Trimming shortened V by 1 base and J by 7 bases, and 4 bases separated the two germline ends.

DNA for the CDR3: TGCACCAGCAGACCCGGGACAGGGGAAGAGACCCAGTACTTC. Protein: CTSRPGTGEETQYF. This chain joins TRBV1 and TRBJ2-5; the table's D call TRBD1 went unverified against the DNA. TRBV1 is annotated as a pseudogene. This CDR3 has 14 residues.

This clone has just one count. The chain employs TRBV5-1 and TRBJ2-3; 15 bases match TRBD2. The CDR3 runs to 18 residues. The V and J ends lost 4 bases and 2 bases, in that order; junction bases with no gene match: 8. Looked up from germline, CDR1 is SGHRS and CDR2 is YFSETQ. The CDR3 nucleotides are TGCGCCAGCAGCCTGGGACTAGCGGGAGGAACCACCACAGATACGCAGTATTTT. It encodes CASSLGLAGGTTTDTQYF.

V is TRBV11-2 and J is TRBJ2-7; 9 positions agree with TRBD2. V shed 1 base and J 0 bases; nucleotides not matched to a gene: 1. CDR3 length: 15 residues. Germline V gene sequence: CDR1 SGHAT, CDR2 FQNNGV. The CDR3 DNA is TGTGCCAGCAGCTTAGCAGCGGGAGGCTCCTACGAGCAGTACTTC. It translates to CASSLAAGGSYEQYF.

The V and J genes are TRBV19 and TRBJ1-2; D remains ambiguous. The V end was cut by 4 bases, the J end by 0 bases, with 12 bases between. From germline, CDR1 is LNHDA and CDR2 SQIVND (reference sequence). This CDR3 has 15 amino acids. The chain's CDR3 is CASSKKGPSNYGYTF. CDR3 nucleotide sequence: TGTGCCAGTAGTAAGAAGGGCCCCTCTAACTATGGCTACACCTTC. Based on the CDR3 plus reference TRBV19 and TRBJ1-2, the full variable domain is DGGITQSPKYLFRKEGQNVTLSCEQNLNHDAMYWYRQDPGQGLRLIYYSQIVNDFQKGDIAEGYSVSREKKESFPLTVTSAQKNPTAFYLCASSKKGPSNYGYTFGSGTRLTVV.

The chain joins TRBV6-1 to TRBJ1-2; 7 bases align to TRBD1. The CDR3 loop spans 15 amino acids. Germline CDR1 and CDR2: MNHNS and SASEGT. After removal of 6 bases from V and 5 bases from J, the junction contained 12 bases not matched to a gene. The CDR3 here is CASRTSAGTAYGYTF. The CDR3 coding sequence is TGTGCCAGCAGAACCTCCGCCGGGACAGCTTATGGCTACACCTTC.

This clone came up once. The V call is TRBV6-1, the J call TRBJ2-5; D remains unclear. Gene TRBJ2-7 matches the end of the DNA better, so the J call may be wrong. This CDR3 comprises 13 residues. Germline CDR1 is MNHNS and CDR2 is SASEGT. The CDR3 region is CASRLEQSYEQYF. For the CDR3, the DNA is TGTGCCAGCAGATTGGAGCAGTCGTACGAGCAGTACTTC.

This chain's CDR3 is CASSPTRNYEQYF. CDR3 bases: TGTGCCAGCAGCCCGACTAGGAACTACGAGCAGTACTTC. This chain connects TRBV6-5 to TRBJ2-7; tentative D call: TRBD2 (6 bases). Germline CDR1 reads MNHEY; CDR2 reads SVGAGI. The germline V and J ends were trimmed by 6 bases and 3 bases, with 12 bases remaining between them. This CDR3 region has 13 residues.

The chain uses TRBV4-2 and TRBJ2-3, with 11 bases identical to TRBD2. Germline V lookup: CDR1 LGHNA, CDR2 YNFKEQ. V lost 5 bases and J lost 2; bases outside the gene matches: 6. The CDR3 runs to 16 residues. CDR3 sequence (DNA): TGTGCCAGCAGCAAAATAGCGGGAGGGCTCACAGATACGCAGTATTTT. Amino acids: CASSKIAGGLTDTQYF.

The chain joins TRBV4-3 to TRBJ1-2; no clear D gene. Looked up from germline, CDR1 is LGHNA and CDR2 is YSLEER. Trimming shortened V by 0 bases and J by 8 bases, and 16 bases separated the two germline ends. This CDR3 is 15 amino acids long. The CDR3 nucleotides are TGCGCCAGCAGCCAAGATACCGGCACGCTGGACGGCTACACCTTC. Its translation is CASSQDTGTLDGYTF.

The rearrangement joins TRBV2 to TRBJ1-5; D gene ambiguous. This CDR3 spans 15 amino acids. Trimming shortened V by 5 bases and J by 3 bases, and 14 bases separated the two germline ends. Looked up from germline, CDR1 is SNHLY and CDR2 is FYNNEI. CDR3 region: CASSPRHPFNQPQHF. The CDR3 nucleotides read TGTGCCAGCAGTCCCCGACATCCATTCAATCAGCCCCAGCATTTT.